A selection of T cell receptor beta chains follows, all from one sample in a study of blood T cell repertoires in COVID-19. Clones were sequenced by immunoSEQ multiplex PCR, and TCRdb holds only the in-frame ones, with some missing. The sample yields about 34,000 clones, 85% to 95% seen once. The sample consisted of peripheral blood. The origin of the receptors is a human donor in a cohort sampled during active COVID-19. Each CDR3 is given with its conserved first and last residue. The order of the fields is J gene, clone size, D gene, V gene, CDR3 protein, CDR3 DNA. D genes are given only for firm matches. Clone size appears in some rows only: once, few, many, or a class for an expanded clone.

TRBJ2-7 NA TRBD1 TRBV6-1 CASSEPGQGEYEQYF TGTGCCAGCAGTGAGCCGGGACAGGGAGAATACGAGCAGTACTTC
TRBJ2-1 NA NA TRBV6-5 CASSYTSSGDEQFF TGTGCCAGCAGTTACACGTCCTCGGGGGATGAGCAGTTCTTC
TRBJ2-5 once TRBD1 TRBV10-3 CAISEPRDSLGETQYF TGTGCCATCAGTGAGCCCCGGGACAGCCTAGGGGAGACCCAGTACTTC
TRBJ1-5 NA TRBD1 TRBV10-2 CASSESTGGGQPQHF TGCGCCAGCAGTGAGTCGACAGGGGGCGGGCAGCCCCAGCATTTT
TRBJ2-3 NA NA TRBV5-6 CASSLGLTEVGDTQYF TGTGCCAGCAGCTTGGGACTAACTGAAGTAGGCGATACGCAGTATTTT
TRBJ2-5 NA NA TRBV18 CASSRGRTAYQETQYF TGTGCCAGCTCACGAGGTCGGACAGCGTACCAAGAGACCCAGTACTTC
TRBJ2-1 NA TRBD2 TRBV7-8 CASSPDGLAGAYNEQFF TGTGCCAGCAGCCCCGACGGGTTAGCGGGAGCCTACAATGAGCAGTTCTTC
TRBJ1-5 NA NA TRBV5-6 CASSSGKSNQPQHF TGTGCCAGCAGCTCGGGAAAGAGCAATCAGCCCCAGCATTTT
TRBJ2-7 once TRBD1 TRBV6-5 CASSKDRGVEQYF TGTGCCAGCAGTAAGGACAGGGGTGTGGAGCAGTACTTC
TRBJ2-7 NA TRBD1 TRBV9 CASSARQGGYEQYF TGTGCCAGCAGCGCCCGACAGGGGGGGTACGAGCAGTACTTC
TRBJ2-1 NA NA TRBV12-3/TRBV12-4 CASSQENYNEQFF TGTGCCAGCAGTCAAGAGAACTACAATGAGCAGTTCTTC
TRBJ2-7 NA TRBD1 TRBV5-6 CASSFLTGGPYEQYF TGTGCCAGCAGCTTCCTGACAGGGGGACCCTACGAGCAGTACTTC
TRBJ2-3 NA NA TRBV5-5 CASSLARLQYF TGTGCCAGCAGCTTGGCCAGACTACAGTATTTT
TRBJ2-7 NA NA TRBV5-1 CASSLAGYPYEQYF TGCGCCAGCAGCTTGGCGGGGTACCCCTACGAGCAGTACTTC
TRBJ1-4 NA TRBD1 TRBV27 CASSTGTATNEKLFF TGTGCCAGCAGTACCGGGACAGCAACTAATGAAAAACTGTTTTTT
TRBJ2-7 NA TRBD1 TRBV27 CASSLMGQGFYEQYF TGTGCCAGCAGTTTAATGGGACAGGGGTTCTACGAGCAGTACTTC
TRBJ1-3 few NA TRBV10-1 CASSESRSTTIYF TGCGCCAGCAGTGAGTCGCGGAGTACGACCATATATTTT
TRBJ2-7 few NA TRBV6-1 CASSETGGFFYEQYF TGTGCCAGCAGTGAGACCGGGGGATTCTTCTACGAGCAGTACTTC
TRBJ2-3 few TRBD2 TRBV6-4 CASSDTSGGPDTQYF TGTGCCAGCAGTGACACTAGCGGGGGGCCAGATACGCAGTATTTT
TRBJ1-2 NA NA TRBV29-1 CSVGDISYTF TGCAGCGTTGGAGACATCAGCTACACCTTC
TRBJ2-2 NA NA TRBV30 CACEDLASTGSNTGELFF TGTGCCTGCGAGGACCTTGCCTCGACGGGATCAAACACCGGGGAGCTGTTTTTT
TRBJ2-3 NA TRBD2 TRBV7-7 CASSSGTSGDTQYF TGTGCTAGCAGCTCCGGGACTAGCGGAGATACGCAGTATTTT
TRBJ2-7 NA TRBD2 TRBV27 CASKMRGGAHEQYF TGTGCCAGCAAAATGCGCGGGGGGGCCCACGAGCAGTACTTC
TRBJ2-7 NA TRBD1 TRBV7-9 CASSLGQGAAYEQYF TGTGCCAGCAGCTTAGGTCAGGGGGCCGCCTACGAGCAGTACTTC
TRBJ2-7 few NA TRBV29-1 CSVGGLSYEQYF TGCAGCGTTGGTGGACTCTCCTACGAGCAGTACTTC
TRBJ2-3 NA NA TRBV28 CASSLRREITDTQYF TGTGCCAGCAGTTTACGGCGGGAAATTACAGATACGCAGTATTTT
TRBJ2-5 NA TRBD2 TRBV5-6 CASSFPGTSGQETQYF TGTGCCAGCAGCTTCCCCGGGACTAGCGGCCAAGAGACCCAGTACTTC
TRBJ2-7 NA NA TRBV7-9 CASSPGGTSVYEQYF TGTGCCAGCAGCCCAGGGGGGACATCTGTATACGAGCAGTACTTC
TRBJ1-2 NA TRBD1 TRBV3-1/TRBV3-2 CASSKSGTGTRRGYTF TGTGCCAGCAGCAAATCCGGGACAGGGACTAGGCGGGGCTACACCTTC
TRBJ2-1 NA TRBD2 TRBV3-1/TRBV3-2 CASRGGSTGEQFF TGTGCCAGCAGGGGCGGGAGTACAGGCGAGCAGTTCTTC
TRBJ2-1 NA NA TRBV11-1 CASSPLRGPSYNKQFF TGTGCCAGCAGCCCCCTTAGGGGCCCGTCCTACAATAAGCAGTTCTTC
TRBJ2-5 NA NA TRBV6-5 CASRTTGQETQYF TGTGCCAGCAGAACGACTGGGCAAGAGACCCAGTACTTC
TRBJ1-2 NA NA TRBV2 CASSLTGSHYGYTF TGTGCCAGCAGTTTAACAGGTAGCCACTATGGCTACACCTTC
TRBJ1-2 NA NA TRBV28 CASSPPEGGPNYGYTF TGTGCCAGCAGTCCCCCGGAGGGAGGACCCAACTATGGCTACACCTTC
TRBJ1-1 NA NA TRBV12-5 CASGLGGLGGTEAFF TGTGCTAGTGGCCTCGGGGGACTGGGGGGCACTGAAGCTTTCTTT
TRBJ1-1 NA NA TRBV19 CASSVDGSGLDTEAFF TGTGCCAGTAGTGTGGATGGCAGCGGGCTGGACACTGAAGCTTTCTTT
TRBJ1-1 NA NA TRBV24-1 CATSDTVNTEAFF TGTGCCACCAGTGACACGGTGAACACTGAAGCTTTCTTT
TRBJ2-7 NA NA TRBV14 CASSQLGGSPYEQYF TGTGCCAGCAGCCAATTGGGCGGGTCTCCCTACGAGCAGTACTTC
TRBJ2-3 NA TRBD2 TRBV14 CASSPNLAGVATDTQYF TGTGCCAGCAGCCCCAACCTAGCGGGAGTGGCGACAGATACGCAGTATTTT
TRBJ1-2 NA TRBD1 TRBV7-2 CASSFMGTGASYGYTF TGTGCCAGCAGCTTTATGGGGACAGGGGCTTCCTATGGCTACACCTTC
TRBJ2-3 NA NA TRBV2 CASRREGSDTQYF TGTGCCAGCAGGCGAGAGGGTTCAGATACGCAGTATTTT
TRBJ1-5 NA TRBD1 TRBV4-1 CASSPTGASYQPQHF TGCGCCAGCAGCCCTACAGGGGCAAGTTATCAGCCCCAGCATTTT
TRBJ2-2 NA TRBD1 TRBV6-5 CASNALQGAYGELFF TGTGCCAGCAATGCCCTCCAGGGGGCATACGGGGAGCTGTTTTTT
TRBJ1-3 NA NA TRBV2 CASSAWGRTGNTIYF TGTGCCAGCAGTGCATGGGGGCGGACTGGAAACACCATATATTTT
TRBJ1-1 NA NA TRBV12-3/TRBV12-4 CASSSSRGTEAFF TGTGCCAGCAGTTCTTCTAGGGGCACTGAAGCTTTCTTT
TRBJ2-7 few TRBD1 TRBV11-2 CASSLPDRGNSYEQYF TGTGCCAGCAGCTTACCAGACAGGGGGAACAGCTACGAGCAGTACTTC
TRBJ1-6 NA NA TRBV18 CASSQGQGPMPLHF TGTGCCAGCTCACAGGGTCAGGGCCCGATGCCCCTCCACTTT
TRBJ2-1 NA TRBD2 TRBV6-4 CASSERTSGYNEQFF TGTGCCAGCAGTGAAAGGACTAGCGGTTACAATGAGCAGTTCTTC
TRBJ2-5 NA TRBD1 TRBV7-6 CASSFARGQETQYF TGTGCCAGCAGCTTTGCCAGGGGGCAAGAGACCCAGTACTTC
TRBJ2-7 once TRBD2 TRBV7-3 CASSLTPGLGGGEQYF TGTGCCAGCAGCTTAACGCCGGGACTAGGAGGGGGCGAGCAGTACTTC
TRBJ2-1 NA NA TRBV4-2 CASSQVGGRFYNEQFF TGTGCCAGCAGCCAAGTTGGAGGACGCTTTTACAATGAGCAGTTCTTC
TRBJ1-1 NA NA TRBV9 CASSVGRPSNTEAFF TGTGCCAGCAGCGTAGGGAGGCCCTCAAACACTGAAGCTTTCTTT
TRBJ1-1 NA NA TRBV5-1 CASSLSRETEAFF TGCGCCAGCAGCTTGTCTCGGGAGACTGAAGCTTTCTTT
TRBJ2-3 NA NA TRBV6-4 CASKPRGRESDTQYF TGTGCCAGCAAACCGCGGGGGCGGGAGTCAGATACGCAGTATTTT
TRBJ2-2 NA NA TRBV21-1 CARRSLGAGGDGELFF TGTGCCCGAAGAAGTTTAGGAGCGGGGGGAGACGGGGAGCTGTTTTTT